The clone carrying this T cell receptor beta chain was recorded a few times. What it binds is not known. TCRdb re-called the reads with MiXCR, one entry per CDR3 protein. Of approximately 350,000 distinct CDR3 sequences listed, roughly a third are singletons. The CDR3 sequence is 16 residues long. Germline V gene data show CDR1 as SEHNR and CDR2 as FQNEAQ (reference sequence). Trimming shortened V by 5 bases and J by 0 bases, and 17 bases separated the two germline ends. This entry is derived from a study of T cell repertoires in cytomegalovirus infection. This sequence was found in a human donor in good health (CMV status not recorded). Some clones in this sample may be carry-over from other donors' samples. This rearrangement joins TRBV7-9 to TRBJ2-7, with TRBD2 as a possible D gene (5 bases). The sequenced sample was cultured PBMCs, obtained from culture after CMV antigen stimulation. The CDR3 DNA sequence: TGTGCCAGCAGCCCTAGCCCCCGGCAGTACTCCTACGAGCAGTACTTC. It encodes CASSPSPRQYSYEQYF.